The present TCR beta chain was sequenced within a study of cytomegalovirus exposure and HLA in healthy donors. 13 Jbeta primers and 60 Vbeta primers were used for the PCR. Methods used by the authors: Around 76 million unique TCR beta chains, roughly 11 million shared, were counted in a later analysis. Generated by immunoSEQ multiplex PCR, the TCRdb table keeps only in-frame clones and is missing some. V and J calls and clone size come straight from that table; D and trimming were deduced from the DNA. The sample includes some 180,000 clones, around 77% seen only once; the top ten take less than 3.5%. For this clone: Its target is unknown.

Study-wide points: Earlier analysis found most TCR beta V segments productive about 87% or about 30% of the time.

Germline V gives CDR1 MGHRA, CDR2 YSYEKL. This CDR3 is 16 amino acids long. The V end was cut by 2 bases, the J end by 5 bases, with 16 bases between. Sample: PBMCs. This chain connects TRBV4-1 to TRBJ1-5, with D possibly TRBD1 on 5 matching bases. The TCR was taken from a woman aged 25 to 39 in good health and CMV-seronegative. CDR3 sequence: CASSQISQGTHQPQHF. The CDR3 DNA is TGCGCCAGCAGCCAAATAAGTCAGGGTACCCATCAGCCCCAGCATTTT.